This T cell receptor (beta chain) was identified in a study of T-cell reconstitution after alpha-beta-depleted transplantation in children. Library preparation (for TCRbeta) was performed with unique molecular identifiers. TCRdb re-derived calls from the PCR reads in MiXCR, one entry per CDR3 protein. The sample holds some 590,000 distinct CDR3 sequences, more than 9% seen once. Losses at the gene ends were 8 bases for V and 6 bases for J; bases not matched to a gene: 8. The CDR3 runs 14 residues. This receptor was obtained from a human donor who donated a stem cell graft to a child with acute myeloid leukemia. Sequencing used PBMCs from the stem cell graft donor, obtained from the stem cell graft. The chain links TRBV12-3 or TRBV12-4 to TRBJ2-1; 9 positions match TRBD2. Here the CDR3 reads CASFLSGSPNEQFF. The CDR3 bases are TGTGCCAGCTTCCTTAGCGGGAGTCCCAATGAGCAGTTCTTC.